This entry lists 3 T cell receptor beta chains sequenced from one sample in a study of CD8 T cells in Susac syndrome. The RNA input was about 0.45 to 1 ug, and it was reverse transcribed with random hexamers. One entry per CDR3 protein results from TCRdb running MiXCR on the immunoSEQ multiplex PCR reads. The sample includes some 130,000 distinct CDR3 sequences, roughly 94% of them seen just once. Sequenced input: CD8+ T cells from PBMCs. These receptors came from a human donor with Susac syndrome.

The genes are TRBV12-3 or TRBV12-4 and TRBJ2-1; TRBD1 might be the D (5 bases). V lost 6 bases and J lost 8, with 20 bases in between. The CDR3 runs to 15 residues. The CDR3 DNA is TGTGCCAGCAGAGGAGCCGCCAGCCCCAGGGATGAGCAGTTCTTC. Translating it yields CASRGAASPRDEQFF.

This chain uses TRBV12-3 or TRBV12-4 with TRBJ1-5, with D possibly TRBD1 on 5 matching bases. This CDR3 has 17 residues. Trimming pared 3 bases from V and 4 bases from J, leaving 19 bases between. The CDR3 bases are TGTGCCAGCAGTTTTAACTCAGGGTCCCGGGGGAATCAGCCCCAGCATTTT. Translating it yields CASSFNSGSRGNQPQHF.

The sample holds one count of this clonotype. The chain combines TRBV4-1 with TRBJ2-3; D not certain. V was clipped by 7 bases and J by 0 bases, with 5 bases between them. This CDR3 has 12 amino acids. The germline gives CDR1 MGHRA, CDR2 YSYEKL. The CDR3 DNA reads as TGCGCCAGCACGGCCAGCACAGATACGCAGTATTTT. Its translation is CASTASTDTQYF.